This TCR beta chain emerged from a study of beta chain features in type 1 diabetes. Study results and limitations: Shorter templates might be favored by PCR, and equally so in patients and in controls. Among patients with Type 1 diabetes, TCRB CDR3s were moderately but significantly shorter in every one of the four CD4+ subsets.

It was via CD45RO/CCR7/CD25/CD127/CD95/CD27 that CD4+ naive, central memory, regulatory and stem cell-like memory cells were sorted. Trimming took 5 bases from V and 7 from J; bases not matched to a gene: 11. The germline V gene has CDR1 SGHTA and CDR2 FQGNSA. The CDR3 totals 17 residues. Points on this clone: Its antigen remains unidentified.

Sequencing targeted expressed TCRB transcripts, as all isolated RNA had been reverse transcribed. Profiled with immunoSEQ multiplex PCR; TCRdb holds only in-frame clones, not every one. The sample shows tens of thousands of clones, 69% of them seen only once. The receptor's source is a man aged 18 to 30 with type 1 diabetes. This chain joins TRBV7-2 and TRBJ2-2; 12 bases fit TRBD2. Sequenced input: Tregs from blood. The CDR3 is CASSARTGLAGFGELFF. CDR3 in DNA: TGTGCCAGCAGCGCCCGTACGGGACTAGCGGGCTTCGGGGAGCTGTTTTTT. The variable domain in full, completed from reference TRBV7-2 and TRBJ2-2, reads GAGVSQSPSNKVTEKGKDVELRCDPISGHTALYWYRQSLGQGLEFLIYFQGNSAPDKSGLPSDRFSAERTGGSVSTLTIQRTQQEDSAVYLCASSARTGLAGFGELFFGEGSRLTVL.